This T cell receptor beta chain was obtained from a study of lymphopenia after photon versus proton radiotherapy. Trimming left V 4 bases short and J 4 bases short, with 12 bases between. The CDR3 is 13 amino acids. The germline gives CDR1 SGHRS, CDR2 YFSETQ. As regards this clone: The antigen is unknown.

Using immunoSEQ multiplex PCR, the repertoire was profiled, and TCRdb retains in-frame clones only, with some absent. The sample carries 53,000 or so clones, around 83% recorded once. Whole-study results and caveats: Under photons, naive T cells and diversity fell while effector/memory populations rose. Post-nadir diversity loss with photons came from oligoclonal expansion, particularly CD8+ Temra cells.

The chain carries TRBV5-1 and TRBJ2-7; D is unresolved. The receptor was derived from a man aged 50 to 60 with gastric cancer. The specimen was peripheral blood, collected from a patient treated with photon-based radiotherapy. DNA of the CDR3: TGCGCCAGCAGCCCGGCCCCGGTGTACGAGCAGTACTTC. Translation gives CASSPAPVYEQYF.